This T cell receptor beta chain emerged from a study of blood T cell repertoires in COVID-19. Overall study context: T cells, B-cell-depleted T cells, or PBMCs supplied cDNA or gDNA.

In germline, CDR1 is MDHEN, CDR2 SYDVKM. Trimming cost V 6 bases and J 2 bases, with 11 bases left between them. This CDR3 comprises 14 residues. Profiled with immunoSEQ multiplex PCR; TCRdb holds only in-frame clones, not every one. The repertoire holds 290,000 or so clones, with around 90% as singletons. Sequences were obtained from peripheral blood. The chain joins TRBV28 to TRBJ1-3; D not resolved. The TCR was taken from a man in his 70s with acute or convalescent COVID-19. CDR3 sequence (DNA): TGTGCCAGCAGAGGGTCGGGGACTGGAAACACCATATATTTT. This translates into CASRGSGTGNTIYF.